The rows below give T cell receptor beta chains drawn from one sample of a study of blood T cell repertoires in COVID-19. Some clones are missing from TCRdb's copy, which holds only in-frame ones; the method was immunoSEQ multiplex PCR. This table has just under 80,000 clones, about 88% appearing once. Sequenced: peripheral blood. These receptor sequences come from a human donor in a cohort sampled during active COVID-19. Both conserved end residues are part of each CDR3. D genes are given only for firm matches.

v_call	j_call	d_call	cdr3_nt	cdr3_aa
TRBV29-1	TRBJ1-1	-	TGCAGCGTTGAAAATTCCGCAGGGGCCAACACTGAAGCTTTCTTT	CSVENSAGANTEAFF
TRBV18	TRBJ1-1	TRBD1	TGTGCCAGCTCACTGGGACAGGCAGACACTGAAGCTTTCTTT	CASSLGQADTEAFF
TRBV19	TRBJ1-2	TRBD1	TGTGCCAGTAGCCCGGGACAGGGGGCCGGTGGCTACACCTTC	CASSPGQGAGGYTF
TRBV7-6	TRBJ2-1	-	TGTGCCAGCAGCTTAGGCCGACTAACCTCCTACAATGAGCAGTTCTTC	CASSLGRLTSYNEQFF
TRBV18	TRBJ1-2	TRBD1	TGTGCCAGCTCACCCTCCGGACAGGACTATGGCTACACCTTC	CASSPSGQDYGYTF
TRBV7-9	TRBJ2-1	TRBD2	TGTGCCAGCAGCTTTAGCGGGAGAGGGAATGAGCAGTTCTTC	CASSFSGRGNEQFF
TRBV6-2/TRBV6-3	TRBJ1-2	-	TGTGCCAGCAGCCTAACACAGAACTATGGCTACACCTTC	CASSLTQNYGYTF
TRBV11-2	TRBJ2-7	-	TGTGCCAGCAGCCTTCTGACTCCAACCTCCTACGAGCAGTACTTC	CASSLLTPTSYEQYF
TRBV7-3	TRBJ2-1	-	TGTGCCAGCAGCTTAGACGGTGTACTAACCTACAATGAGCAGTTCTTC	CASSLDGVLTYNEQFF
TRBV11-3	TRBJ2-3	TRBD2	TGTGCCAGCAGCTTAGTGTCCTCCAGCGGGGGGACAGATACGCAGTATTTT	CASSLVSSSGGTDTQYF
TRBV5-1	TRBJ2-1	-	TGCGCCAGCAGCTTGGCAGGCCAGGGGGGCTACAATGAGCAGTTCTTC	CASSLAGQGGYNEQFF